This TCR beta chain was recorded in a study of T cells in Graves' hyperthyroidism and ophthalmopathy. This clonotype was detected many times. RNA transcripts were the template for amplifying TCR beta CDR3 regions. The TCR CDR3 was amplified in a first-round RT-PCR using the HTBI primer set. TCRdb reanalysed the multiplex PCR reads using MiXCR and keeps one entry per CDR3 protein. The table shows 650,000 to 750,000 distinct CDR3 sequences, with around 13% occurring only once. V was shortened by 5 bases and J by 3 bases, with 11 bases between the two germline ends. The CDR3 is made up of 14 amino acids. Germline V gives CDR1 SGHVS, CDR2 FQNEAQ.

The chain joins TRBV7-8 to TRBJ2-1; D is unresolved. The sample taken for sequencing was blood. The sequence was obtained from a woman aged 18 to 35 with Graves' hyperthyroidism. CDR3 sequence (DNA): TGTGCCAGCAGCGTGGGTTCCCTCTACAATGAGCAGTTCTTC. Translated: CASSVGSLYNEQFF.